This T cell receptor beta chain was profiled in a study of blood T cell repertoires in COVID-19. Across the whole study: From the United States, Italy and Spain came samples of acute and convalescent COVID-19. Sources were T cells, B-cell-depleted T cells, or PBMCs; the material itself was cDNA or gDNA.

In the original analysis: From reference gene primer amplification, estimates of nucleated cell counts were derived. Only in-frame clones appear in the TCRdb table, and some are missing; sequencing was by immunoSEQ multiplex PCR. V and J calls and clone size follow that table, whereas D and trimming were derived from the DNA. The table has over 400,000 clones, approximately 83% seen once. The ends lost 1 base at V and 7 bases at J; junction bases unmatched: 4. This CDR3 region has 15 residues. The germline V gene encodes CDR1 SGHTA and CDR2 FQGTGA. What was sequenced was peripheral blood. The chain joins TRBV7-3 to TRBJ2-1; 10 bases are a match to TRBD2. The receptor comes from a human donor in a cohort sampled during active COVID-19. The CDR3: CASSLMGTSENEQFF. CDR3 bases: TGTGCCAGCAGCTTAATGGGGACTAGCGAGAATGAGCAGTTCTTC. Based on the CDR3 plus reference TRBV7-3 and TRBJ2-1, the full variable domain is GAGVSQTPSNKVTEKGKYVELRCDPISGHTALYWYRQSLGQGPEFLIYFQGTGAADDSGLPNDRFFAVRPEGSVSTLKIQRTERGDSAVYLCASSLMGTSENEQFFGPGTRLTVL.